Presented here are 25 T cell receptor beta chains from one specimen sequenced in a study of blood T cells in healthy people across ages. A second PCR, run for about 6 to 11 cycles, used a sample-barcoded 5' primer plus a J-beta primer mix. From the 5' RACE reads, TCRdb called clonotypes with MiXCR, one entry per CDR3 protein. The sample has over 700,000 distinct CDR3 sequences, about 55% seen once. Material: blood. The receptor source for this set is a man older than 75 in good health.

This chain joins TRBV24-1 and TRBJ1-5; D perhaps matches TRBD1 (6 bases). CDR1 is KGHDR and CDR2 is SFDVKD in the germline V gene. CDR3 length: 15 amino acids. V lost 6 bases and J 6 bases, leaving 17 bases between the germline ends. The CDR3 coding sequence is TGTGCCACCAGTAAGACGGGACAAGGAGGTCAGCCCCAGCATTTT. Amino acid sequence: CATSKTGQGGQPQHF.

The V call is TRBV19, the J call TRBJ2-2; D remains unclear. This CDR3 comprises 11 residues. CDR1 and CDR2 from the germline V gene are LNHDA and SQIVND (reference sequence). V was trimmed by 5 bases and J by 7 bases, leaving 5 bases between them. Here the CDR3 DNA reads TGTGCCAGTAGTCCTCGCGGGGAGCTGTTTTTT. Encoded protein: CASSPRGELFF. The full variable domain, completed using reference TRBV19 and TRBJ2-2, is DGGITQSPKYLFRKEGQNVTLSCEQNLNHDAMYWYRQDPGQGLRLIYYSQIVNDFQKGDIAEGYSVSREKKESFPLTVTSAQKNPTAFYLCASSPRGELFFGEGSRLTVL.

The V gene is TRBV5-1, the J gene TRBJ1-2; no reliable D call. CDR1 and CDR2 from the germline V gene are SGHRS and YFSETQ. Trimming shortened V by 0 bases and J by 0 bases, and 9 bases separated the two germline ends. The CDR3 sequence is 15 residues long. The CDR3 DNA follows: TGCGCCAGCAGCTTGGTGCCAGAAGCTAACTATGGCTACACCTTC. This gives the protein CASSLVPEANYGYTF. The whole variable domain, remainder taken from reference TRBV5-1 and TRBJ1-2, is KAGVTQTPRYLIKTRGQQVTLSCSPISGHRSVSWYQQTPGQGLQFLFEYFSETQRNKGNFPGRFSGRQFSNSRSEMNVSTLELGDSALYLCASSLVPEANYGYTFGSGTRLTVV.

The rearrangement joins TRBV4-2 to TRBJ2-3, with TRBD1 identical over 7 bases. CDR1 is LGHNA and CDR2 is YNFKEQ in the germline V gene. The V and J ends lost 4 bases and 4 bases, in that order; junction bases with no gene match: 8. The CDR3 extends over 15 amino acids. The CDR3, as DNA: TGTGCCAGCAGCCTCCGGGACAGCATCGCAGATACGCAGTATTTT. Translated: CASSLRDSIADTQYF.

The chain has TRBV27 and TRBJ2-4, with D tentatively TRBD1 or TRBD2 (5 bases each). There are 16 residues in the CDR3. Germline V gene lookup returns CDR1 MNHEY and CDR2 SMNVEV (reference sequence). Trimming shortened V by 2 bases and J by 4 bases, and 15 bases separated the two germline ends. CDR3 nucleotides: TGTGCCAGCAGTTTAATAAGTGGGACGGAGAAAAACATTCAGTACTTC. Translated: CASSLISGTEKNIQYF.

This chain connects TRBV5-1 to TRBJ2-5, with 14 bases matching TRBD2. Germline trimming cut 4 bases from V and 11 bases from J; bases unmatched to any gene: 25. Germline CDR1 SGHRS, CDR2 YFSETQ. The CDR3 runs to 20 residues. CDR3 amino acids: CASSLRTGLAGVKSYNEQYF. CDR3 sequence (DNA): TGCGCCAGCAGCCTCCGAACGGGACTAGCGGGAGTAAAATCCTACAATGAGCAGTACTTC.

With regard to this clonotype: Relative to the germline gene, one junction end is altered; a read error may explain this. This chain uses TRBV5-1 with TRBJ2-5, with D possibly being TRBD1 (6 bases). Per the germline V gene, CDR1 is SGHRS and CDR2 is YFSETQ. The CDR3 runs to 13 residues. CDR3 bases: TGCGCCAGCATCTTGGGGGCCACGCTGGAGCAGTACTTC. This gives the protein CASILGATLEQYF.

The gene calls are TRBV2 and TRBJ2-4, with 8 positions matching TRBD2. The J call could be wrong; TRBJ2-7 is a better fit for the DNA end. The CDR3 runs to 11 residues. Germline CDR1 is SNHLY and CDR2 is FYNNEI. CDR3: CARGGRYEQYF. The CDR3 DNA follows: TGTGCCCGCGGGGGGCGGTACGAGCAGTACTTC.

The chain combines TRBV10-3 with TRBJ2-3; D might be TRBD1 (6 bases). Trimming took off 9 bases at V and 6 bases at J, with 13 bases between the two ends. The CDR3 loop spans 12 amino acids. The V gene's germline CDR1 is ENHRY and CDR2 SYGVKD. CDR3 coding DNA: TGTGCCATGGGGGCTTTCCCTGATACGCAGTATTTT. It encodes CAMGAFPDTQYF.

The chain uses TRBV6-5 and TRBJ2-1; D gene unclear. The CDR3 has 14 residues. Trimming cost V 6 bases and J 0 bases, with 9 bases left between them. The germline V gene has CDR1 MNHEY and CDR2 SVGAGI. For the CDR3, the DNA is TGTGCCAGCAGGGGCTACCTCTCCTACAATGAGCAGTTCTTC. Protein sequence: CASRGYLSYNEQFF.

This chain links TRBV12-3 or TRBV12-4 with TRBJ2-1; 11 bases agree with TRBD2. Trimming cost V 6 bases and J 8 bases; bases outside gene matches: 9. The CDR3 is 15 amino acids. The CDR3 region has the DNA TGTGCCAGCAGCCTACCGACTAGCGGGGTACATGAGCAGTTCTTC. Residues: CASSLPTSGVHEQFF.

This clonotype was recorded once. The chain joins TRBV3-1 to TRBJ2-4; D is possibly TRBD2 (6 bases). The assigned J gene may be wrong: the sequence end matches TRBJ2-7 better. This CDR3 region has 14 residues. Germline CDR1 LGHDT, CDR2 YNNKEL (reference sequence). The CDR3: CASSQVAVGGEQYF. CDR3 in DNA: TGTGCCAGCAGCCAAGTAGCGGTCGGGGGCGAGCAGTACTTC.

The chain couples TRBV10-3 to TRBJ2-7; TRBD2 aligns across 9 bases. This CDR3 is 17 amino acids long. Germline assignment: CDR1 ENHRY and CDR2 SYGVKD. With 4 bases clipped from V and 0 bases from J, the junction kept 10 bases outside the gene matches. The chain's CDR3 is CAISGPVASGASYEQYF. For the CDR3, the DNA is TGTGCCATCAGTGGCCCGGTCGCTAGCGGGGCCTCCTACGAGCAGTACTTC.

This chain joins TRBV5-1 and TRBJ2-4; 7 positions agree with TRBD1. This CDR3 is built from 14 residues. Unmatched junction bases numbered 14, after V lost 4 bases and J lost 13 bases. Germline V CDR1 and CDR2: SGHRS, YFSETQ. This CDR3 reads CASSARDSRLEQYF. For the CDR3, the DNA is TGCGCCAGCAGCGCCCGGGACAGCCGTCTGGAGCAGTACTTC.

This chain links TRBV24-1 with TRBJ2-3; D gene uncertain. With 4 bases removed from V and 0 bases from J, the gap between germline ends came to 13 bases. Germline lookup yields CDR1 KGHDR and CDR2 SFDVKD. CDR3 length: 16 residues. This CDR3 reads CATSDPQDGSTDTQYF. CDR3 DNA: TGTGCCACCAGTGACCCCCAAGATGGTAGCACAGATACGCAGTATTTT.

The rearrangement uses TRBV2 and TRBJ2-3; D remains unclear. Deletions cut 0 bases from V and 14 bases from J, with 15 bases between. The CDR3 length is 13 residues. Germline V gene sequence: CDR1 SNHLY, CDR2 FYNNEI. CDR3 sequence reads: CASSEAVTAEAYF. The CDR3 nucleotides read TGTGCCAGCAGTGAAGCGGTCACAGCCGAGGCGTATTTT.

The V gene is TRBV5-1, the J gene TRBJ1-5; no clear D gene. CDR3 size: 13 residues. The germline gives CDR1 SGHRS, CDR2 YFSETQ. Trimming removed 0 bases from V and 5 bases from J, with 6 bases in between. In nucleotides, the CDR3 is TGCGCCAGCAGCTTGGAGCCCTATCAGCCCCAGCATTTT. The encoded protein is CASSLEPYQPQHF.

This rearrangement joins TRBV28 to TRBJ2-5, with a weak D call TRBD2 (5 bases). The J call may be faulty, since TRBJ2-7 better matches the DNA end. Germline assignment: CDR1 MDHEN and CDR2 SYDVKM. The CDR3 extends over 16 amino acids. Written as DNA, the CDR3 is TGTGCCAGCAGCTCCCTTTCGTGGCGGGTGAAAGACGAGCAGTACTTC. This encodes CASSSLSWRVKDEQYF.

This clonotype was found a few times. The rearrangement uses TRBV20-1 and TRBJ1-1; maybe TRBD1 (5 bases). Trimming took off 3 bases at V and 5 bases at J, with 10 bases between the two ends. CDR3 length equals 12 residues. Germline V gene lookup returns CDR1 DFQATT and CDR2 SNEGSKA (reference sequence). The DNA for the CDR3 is TGCAGTGCTAGGAGCAGGGCGACTGAAGCTTTCTTT. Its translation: CSARSRATEAFF.

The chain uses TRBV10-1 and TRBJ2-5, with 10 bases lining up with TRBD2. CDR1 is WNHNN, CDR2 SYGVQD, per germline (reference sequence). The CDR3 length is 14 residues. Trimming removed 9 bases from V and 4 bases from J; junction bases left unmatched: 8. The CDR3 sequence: CAREKREGRETQYF. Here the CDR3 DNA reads TGCGCCAGAGAAAAGCGGGAGGGCCGAGAGACCCAGTACTTC.

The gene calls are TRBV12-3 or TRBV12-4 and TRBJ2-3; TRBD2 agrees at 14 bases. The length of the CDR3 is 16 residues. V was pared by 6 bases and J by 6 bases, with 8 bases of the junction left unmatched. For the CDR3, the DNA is TGTGCCAGCAGCAGGGGACTAGCGGGAGTAAGTGATACGCAGTATTTT. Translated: CASSRGLAGVSDTQYF.

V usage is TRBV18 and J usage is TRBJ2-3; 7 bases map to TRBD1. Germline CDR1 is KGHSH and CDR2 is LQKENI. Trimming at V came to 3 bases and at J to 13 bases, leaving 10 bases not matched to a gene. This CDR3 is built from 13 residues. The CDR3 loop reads CASSPDRDSLKYF. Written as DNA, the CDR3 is TGTGCCAGCTCACCCGACCGGGACAGTCTAAAGTATTTT.

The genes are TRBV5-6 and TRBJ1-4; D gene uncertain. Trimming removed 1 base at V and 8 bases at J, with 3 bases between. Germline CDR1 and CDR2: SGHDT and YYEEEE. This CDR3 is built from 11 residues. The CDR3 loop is CASSLSEKLFF. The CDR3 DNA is TGTGCCAGCAGCTTGAGCGAAAAACTGTTTTTT.

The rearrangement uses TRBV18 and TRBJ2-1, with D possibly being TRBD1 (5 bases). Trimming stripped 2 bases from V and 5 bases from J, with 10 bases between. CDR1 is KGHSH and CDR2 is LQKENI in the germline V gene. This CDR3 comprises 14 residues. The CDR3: CASSPAGPNNEQFF. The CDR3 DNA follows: TGTGCCAGCTCACCAGCAGGGCCGAACAATGAGCAGTTCTTC. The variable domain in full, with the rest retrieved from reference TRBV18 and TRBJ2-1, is NAGVMQNPRHLVRRRGQEARLRCSPMKGHSHVYWYRQLPEEGLKFMVYLQKENIIDESGMPKERFSAEFPKEGPSILRIQQVVRGDSAAYFCASSPAGPNNEQFFGPGTRLTVL.

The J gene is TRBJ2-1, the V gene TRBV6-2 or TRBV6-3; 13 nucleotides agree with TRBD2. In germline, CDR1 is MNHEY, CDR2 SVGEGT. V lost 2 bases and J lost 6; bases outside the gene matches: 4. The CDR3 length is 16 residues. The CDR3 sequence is CASSYGGLAGTNEQFF. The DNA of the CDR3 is TGTGCCAGCAGTTACGGGGGACTAGCGGGGACCAATGAGCAGTTCTTC.